This record covers a single T cell receptor (beta chain). This record belongs to a study of blood T cell repertoires in COVID-19. In the authors' workflow: Nucleated cell number was recorded as an estimate derived from reference gene primer amplification. TCRdb keeps only in-frame clones here, not all; method: immunoSEQ multiplex PCR. Clonal size and the V and J genes are those of that table, whereas D and trimming came from the DNA. The top ten clones hold roughly a fifth of a sample with 50,000 to 70,000 clones, 76% of them seen once. There are 12 residues in the CDR3. Germline V CDR1 and CDR2: SQVTM, ANQGSEA.

The source material was peripheral blood. This chain uses TRBV29-1 with TRBJ1-5, with a weak D call TRBD1 (6 bases). This receptor was taken from a man in his forties or fifties with active or convalescent COVID-19. CDR3 coding DNA: TGCAGTGTACAGGGCTTGGGTCAGCCCCAGCATTTT. Protein product: CSVQGLGQPQHF.